Included here is one T cell receptor beta chain sequence, with context. What it recognizes is unknown. Profiled with immunoSEQ multiplex PCR; TCRdb holds only in-frame clones, not every one. The sample contains fewer than 55,000 clones, roughly 92% of which appear only once. The V gene end was trimmed by 7 bases and the J gene end by 1 base; junction bases not matched to a gene: 4. This CDR3 region has 15 residues. Germline V gene data show CDR1 as MNHEY and CDR2 as SVGAGI. These data belong to a study of T cells after posttransplantation cyclophosphamide. Study findings and constraints: Later post-transplant blood repertoires were often dominated by donor CD8+ memory clones. Tissue-infiltrating T cells from skin or gut overlapped little with blood T cells. Recipient CMV seropositivity and CMV reactivation strongly tracked TRB clonality.

This TCR was sampled from a woman aged 30 to 39 in good health and a related stem cell transplant donor. J is TRBJ1-6 and V is TRBV6-5; TRBD1 agrees at 7 bases. Sequencing was done on a sample of PBMCs. CDR3 bases: TGTGCCAGCAAACCGGGACAGTCCTATAATTCACCCCTCCACTTT. This codes for CASKPGQSYNSPLHF.